This T cell receptor beta chain was identified in a study of OX40 agonist ivuxolimab in advanced cancers. As for the study in general: The study treated patients with ivuxolimab, an agonistic anti-OX40 (CD134) antibody. A male proportion of under 90% was recorded, with mean age about 62 years and range about 23 to 90. General study results and limits: Certain nonresponding patients likewise had low normalized T-cell clonal expansion.

The CDR3 has 13 residues. Germline V CDR1 and CDR2: SGHTA, FQGNSA. V was pared by 5 bases and J by 3 bases, with 10 bases between. TCRdb keeps only in-frame clones here, not all; method: immunoSEQ multiplex PCR. The repertoire holds roughly 86,000 clones, 80% to 95% seen once, with 0.43% in the top ten. Regarding this clone: Its antigen is undetermined.

The J gene is TRBJ1-2, the V gene TRBV7-2; D unclear. The sequences come from CD4+ or CD8+ T cells sorted from blood, collected in a trial of the OX40 agonist ivuxolimab. This receptor was obtained from an adult with an advanced solid tumor such as melanoma, head and neck, liver or kidney cancer. DNA of the CDR3: TGTGCCAGCAGCCGTTCTTACGACTATGGCTACACCTTC. It is translated as CASSRSYDYGYTF.